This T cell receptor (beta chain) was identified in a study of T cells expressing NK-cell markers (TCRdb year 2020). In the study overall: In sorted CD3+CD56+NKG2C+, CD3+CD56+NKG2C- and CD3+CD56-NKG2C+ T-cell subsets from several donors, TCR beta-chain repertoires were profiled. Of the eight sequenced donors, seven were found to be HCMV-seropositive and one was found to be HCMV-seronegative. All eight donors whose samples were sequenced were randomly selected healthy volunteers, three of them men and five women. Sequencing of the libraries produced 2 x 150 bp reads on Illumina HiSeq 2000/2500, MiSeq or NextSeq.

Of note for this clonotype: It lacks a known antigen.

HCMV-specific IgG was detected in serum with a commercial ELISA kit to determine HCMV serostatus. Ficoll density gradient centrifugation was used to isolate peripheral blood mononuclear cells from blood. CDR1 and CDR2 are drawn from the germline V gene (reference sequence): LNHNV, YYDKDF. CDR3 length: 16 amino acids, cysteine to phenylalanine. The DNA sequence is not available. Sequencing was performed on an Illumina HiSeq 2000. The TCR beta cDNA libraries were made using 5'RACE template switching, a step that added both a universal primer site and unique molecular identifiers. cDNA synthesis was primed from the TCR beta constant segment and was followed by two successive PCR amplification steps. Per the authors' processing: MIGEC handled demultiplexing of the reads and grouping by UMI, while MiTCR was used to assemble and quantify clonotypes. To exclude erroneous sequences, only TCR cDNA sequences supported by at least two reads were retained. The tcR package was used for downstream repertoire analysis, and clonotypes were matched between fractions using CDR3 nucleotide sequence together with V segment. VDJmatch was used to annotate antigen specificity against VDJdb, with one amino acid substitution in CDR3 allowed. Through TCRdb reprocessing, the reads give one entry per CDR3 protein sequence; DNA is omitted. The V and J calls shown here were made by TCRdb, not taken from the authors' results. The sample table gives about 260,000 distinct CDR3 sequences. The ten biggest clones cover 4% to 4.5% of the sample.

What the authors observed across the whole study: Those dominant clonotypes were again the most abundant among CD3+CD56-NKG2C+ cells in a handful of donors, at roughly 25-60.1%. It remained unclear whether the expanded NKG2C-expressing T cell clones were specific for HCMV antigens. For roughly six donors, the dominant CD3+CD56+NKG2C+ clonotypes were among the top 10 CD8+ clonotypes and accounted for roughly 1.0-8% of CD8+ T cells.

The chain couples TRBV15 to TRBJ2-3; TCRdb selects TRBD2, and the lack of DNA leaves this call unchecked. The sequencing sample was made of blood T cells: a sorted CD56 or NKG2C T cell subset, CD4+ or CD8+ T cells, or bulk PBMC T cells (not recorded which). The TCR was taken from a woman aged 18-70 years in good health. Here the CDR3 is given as CATSRKQRGFTDTQYF.